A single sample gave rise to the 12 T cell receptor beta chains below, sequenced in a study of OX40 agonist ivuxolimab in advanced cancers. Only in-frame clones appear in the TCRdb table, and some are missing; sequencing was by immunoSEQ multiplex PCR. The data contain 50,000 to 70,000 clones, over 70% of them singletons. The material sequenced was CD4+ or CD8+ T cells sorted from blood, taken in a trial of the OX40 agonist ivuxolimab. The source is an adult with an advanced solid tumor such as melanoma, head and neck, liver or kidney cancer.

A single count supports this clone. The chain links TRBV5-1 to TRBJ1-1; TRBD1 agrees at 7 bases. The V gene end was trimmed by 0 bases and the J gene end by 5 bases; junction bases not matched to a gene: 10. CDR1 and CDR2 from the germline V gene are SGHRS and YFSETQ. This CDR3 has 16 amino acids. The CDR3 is CASSLEAGQGETEAFF. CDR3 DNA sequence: TGCGCCAGCAGCTTGGAAGCGGGGCAGGGGGAAACTGAAGCTTTCTTT.

In DNA, the CDR3 is TGTGCCAGCTCCCCCCGCCCCCTATCCTCGGGGGAGCAGTTCTTC. This sequence encodes CASSPRPLSSGEQFF. The genes are TRBV18 and TRBJ2-1; the D gene is possibly TRBD2 (5 bases). The CDR3 covers 15 residues. Deletions cut 6 bases from V and 10 bases from J, with 22 bases between. Per germline, CDR1 KGHSH and CDR2 LQKENI.

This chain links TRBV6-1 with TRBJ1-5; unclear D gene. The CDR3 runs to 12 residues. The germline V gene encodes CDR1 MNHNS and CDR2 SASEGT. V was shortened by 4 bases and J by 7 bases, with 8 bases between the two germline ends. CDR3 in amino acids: CASSADLQPQHF. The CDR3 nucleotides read TGTGCCAGCAGTGCAGACCTACAGCCCCAGCATTTT.

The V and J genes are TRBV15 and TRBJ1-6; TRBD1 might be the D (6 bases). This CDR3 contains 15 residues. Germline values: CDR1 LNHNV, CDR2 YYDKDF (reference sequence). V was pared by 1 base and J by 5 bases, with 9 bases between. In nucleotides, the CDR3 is TGTGCCACCAGCAGAGTTAAGGGGGATAATTCACCCCTCCACTTT. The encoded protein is CATSRVKGDNSPLHF.

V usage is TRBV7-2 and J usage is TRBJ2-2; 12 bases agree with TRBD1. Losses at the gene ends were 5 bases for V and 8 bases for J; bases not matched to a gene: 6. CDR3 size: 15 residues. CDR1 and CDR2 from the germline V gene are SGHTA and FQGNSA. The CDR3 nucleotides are TGTGCCAGCAGCGCGGGGACAGGGGGCCGAGGGGAGCTGTTTTTT. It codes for CASSAGTGGRGELFF.

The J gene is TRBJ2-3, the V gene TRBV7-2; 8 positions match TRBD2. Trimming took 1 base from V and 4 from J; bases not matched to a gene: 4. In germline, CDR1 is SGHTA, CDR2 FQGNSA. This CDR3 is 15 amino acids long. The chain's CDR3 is CASSLGLAGSDTQYF. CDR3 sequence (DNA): TGTGCCAGCAGCTTAGGGCTAGCGGGTTCAGATACGCAGTATTTT.

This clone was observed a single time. CDR3 in amino acids: CASSKLAGETQYF. In nucleotides, the CDR3 is TGTGCCAGCAGCAAACTGGCAGGAGAGACCCAGTACTTC. The chain employs TRBV27 and TRBJ2-5; D gene uncertain. Trimming shortened V by 6 bases and J by 4 bases, and 12 bases separated the two germline ends. Germline V gene sequence: CDR1 MNHEY, CDR2 SMNVEV (reference sequence). This CDR3 has 13 amino acids.

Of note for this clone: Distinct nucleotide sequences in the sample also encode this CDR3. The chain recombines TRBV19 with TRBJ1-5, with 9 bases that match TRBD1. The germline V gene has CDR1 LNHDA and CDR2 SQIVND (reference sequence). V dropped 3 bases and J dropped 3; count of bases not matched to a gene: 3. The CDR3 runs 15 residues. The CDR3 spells CASSIRDRDNQPQHF. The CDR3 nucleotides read TGTGCCAGTAGTATTAGGGACAGGGACAATCAGCCCCAGCATTTT.

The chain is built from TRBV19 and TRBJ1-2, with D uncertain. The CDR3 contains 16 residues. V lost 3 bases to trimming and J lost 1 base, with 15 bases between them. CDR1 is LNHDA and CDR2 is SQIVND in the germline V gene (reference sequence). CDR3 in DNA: TGTGCCAGTAGTATCCGACGGCGGGTCCTTAACTATGGCTACACCTTC. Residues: CASSIRRRVLNYGYTF.

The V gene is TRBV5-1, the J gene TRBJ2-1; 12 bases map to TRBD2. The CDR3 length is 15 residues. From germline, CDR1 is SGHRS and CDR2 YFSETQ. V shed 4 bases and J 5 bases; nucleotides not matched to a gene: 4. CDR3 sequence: CASSRLAGGDNEQFF. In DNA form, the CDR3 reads TGCGCCAGCAGCCGCCTAGCGGGAGGGGACAATGAGCAGTTCTTC.

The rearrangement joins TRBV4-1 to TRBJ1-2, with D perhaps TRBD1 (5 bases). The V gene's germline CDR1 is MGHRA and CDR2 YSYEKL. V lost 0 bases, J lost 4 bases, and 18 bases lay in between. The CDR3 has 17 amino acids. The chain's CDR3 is CASSQDLFGGSAYGYTF. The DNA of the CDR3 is TGCGCCAGCAGCCAAGATTTATTCGGGGGGTCTGCCTATGGCTACACCTTC.

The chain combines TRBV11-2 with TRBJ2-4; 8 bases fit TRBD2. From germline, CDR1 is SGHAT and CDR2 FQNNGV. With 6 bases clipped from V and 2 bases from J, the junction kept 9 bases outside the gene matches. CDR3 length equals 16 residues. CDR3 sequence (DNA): TGTGCCAGCAGGCCGACTAGCGCGGGGACCAAAAACATTCAGTACTTC. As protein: CASRPTSAGTKNIQYF.